This TCR beta chain was identified in a study of T cell responses to AZD1222 COVID-19 vaccine. Study-level results: Epitopes outside B.1.351 and B.1.1.7 mutated regions reportedly drew nearly half of spike TCRs. Donor demographics were predominantly white British with a female majority; clonal diversity may be underestimated. Among vaccine-associated CD4 TCRs, coverage spanned spike, with dominance at 160-218 and 743-854.

This clone was seen only once. Antigen specificity is unknown. Clones were sequenced by immunoSEQ multiplex PCR, and TCRdb holds only the in-frame ones, with some missing. The sample includes 150,000 to 200,000 clones, 88% seen only once; the top ten take 11%. CDR3 length: 13 residues. Trimming shortened V by 4 bases and J by 12 bases, and 16 bases separated the two germline ends. The germline CDR1 and CDR2 sequences are LGHNA and YNFKEQ. V is TRBV4-2 and J is TRBJ2-1; D is unclear. This clonotype was sampled from an adult who received the AZD1222 COVID-19 vaccine. Sequences were derived from peripheral blood, sampled 28 days after the second AZD1222 dose. The CDR3 nucleotides are TGTGCCAGCAGCCTCGACCCCAGAGATGGGCAGTTCTTC. Its translation is CASSLDPRDGQFF.